The 9 T cell receptor beta chains in this list originate from one sample, sequenced in a study of technical replicates of blood from a few donors. TCRdb's table, derived via immunoSEQ multiplex PCR, lists solely in-frame clones and lacks some. The table records around 68,000 clones, about 97% of them present only once. Sequenced: T cells isolated from PBMCs. All receptors come from a human donor in good health.

The gene calls are TRBV9 and TRBJ1-5; 7 nucleotides agree with TRBD1. The germline V gene encodes CDR1 SGDLS and CDR2 YYNGEE. The CDR3 length is 15 residues. Trimming at V came to 3 bases and at J to 7 bases, leaving 10 bases not matched to a gene. The CDR3 loop is CASSAETGLGQPQHF. CDR3 bases: TGTGCCAGCAGCGCTGAGACAGGGCTTGGGCAGCCCCAGCATTTT.

J is TRBJ2-2 and V is TRBV30, with a weak D call TRBD2 (6 bases). Germline V gene lookup returns CDR1 GTSNPN and CDR2 SVGIG (reference sequence). CDR3 length equals 12 residues. V was shortened by 6 bases and J by 5 bases, with 10 bases between the two germline ends. The CDR3 is CACILATGELFF. CDR3 nucleotides: TGTGCCTGCATACTAGCTACCGGGGAGCTGTTTTTT.

The J gene is TRBJ2-7, the V gene TRBV5-1; D unclear. V gave up 7 bases and J gave up 6 bases, with 14 bases separating them. Germline CDR1 reads SGHRS; CDR2 reads YFSETQ. The CDR3 is 12 residues long. The CDR3 reads CASRNGPAEQYF. CDR3 nucleotides: TGCGCCAGCCGAAACGGTCCCGCCGAGCAGTACTTC.

The V call is TRBV5-4, the J call TRBJ1-2; D not resolved. V gave up 4 bases and J gave up 1 base, with 8 bases separating them. Germline CDR1 and CDR2: SGHNT and YYREEE (reference sequence). There are 13 residues in the CDR3. The CDR3 DNA reads TGTGCCAGCAGCCACAGCAGTAACTATGGCTACACCTTC. It yields the protein CASSHSSNYGYTF.

V gene TRBV9 combines with J gene TRBJ2-7; no clear D gene. This CDR3 contains 14 residues. Germline V gene lookup returns CDR1 SGDLS and CDR2 YYNGEE. The V end lost 0 bases, the J end lost 0 bases, and 7 bases lay between the germline ends. The CDR3 DNA sequence: TGTGCCAGCAGCGTAGAGGCTAGCTCCTACGAGCAGTACTTC. Translation: CASSVEASSYEQYF.

This clone is a singleton in its sample. This rearrangement joins TRBV7-9 to TRBJ1-3, with 8 positions matching TRBD1. The CDR3 length is 13 residues. Germline V gene sequence: CDR1 SEHNR, CDR2 FQNEAQ (reference sequence). With 4 bases clipped from V and 8 bases from J, the junction kept 4 bases outside the gene matches. CDR3 bases: TGTGCCAGCAGCTCGGGACAGGTAGACACCATATATTTT. Translated: CASSSGQVDTIYF.

The chain recombines TRBV5-1 with TRBJ2-2; D may be TRBD1 (6 bases). With 0 bases removed from V and 4 bases from J, the gap between germline ends came to 10 bases. The CDR3 sequence is 15 residues long. Germline V CDR1 and CDR2: SGHRS, YFSETQ. CDR3 sequence reads: CASSLGQGSTGELFF. Here the CDR3 DNA reads TGCGCCAGCAGCTTGGGTCAGGGGAGCACCGGGGAGCTGTTTTTT.

The chain couples TRBV4-1 to TRBJ2-1, with unresolved D. V lost 0 bases, J lost 7 bases, and 13 bases lay in between. Germline CDR1 is MGHRA and CDR2 is YSYEKL. The CDR3 runs to 15 residues. CDR3 sequence: CASSQEPQAFNEQFF. As DNA, the CDR3 is TGCGCCAGCAGCCAAGAACCTCAGGCTTTTAATGAGCAGTTCTTC.

This clone was seen only once. The V gene is TRBV6-1, the J gene TRBJ1-3; D is possibly TRBD1 (6 bases). V lost 2 bases to trimming and J lost 0 bases, with 17 bases between them. CDR1 is MNHNS and CDR2 is SASEGT in the germline V gene. CDR3 size: 18 residues. CDR3 protein: CASSETGISVRSGNTIYF. CDR3 coding DNA: TGTGCCAGCAGTGAAACAGGGATATCGGTTCGCTCTGGAAACACCATATATTTT.